The rows below give T cell receptor beta chains drawn from one sample of a study of blood T cell repertoires in COVID-19. The data were produced by immunoSEQ multiplex PCR, yet TCRdb's version contains in-frame clones alone and is incomplete. The sample includes almost 250,000 clones, around 88% of them seen just once. The sequenced sample consisted of PBMCs or T cells enriched from blood (not recorded which). All receptors derive from a woman younger than 45 who had recovered from COVID-19. Each CDR3 is given with its conserved first and last residue. A D gene is named only where the DNA matches it firmly. Only some rows state a clone size, as once, few, many or a class for expanded clones.

>TRBV28|NA|TRBJ1-2|NA
TGTGCCAGCAGTCCCCGTCTGGACAGCTATGGCTACACCTTC
CASSPRLDSYGYTF
>TRBV29-1|TRBD1|TRBJ2-1|NA
TGCAGCGTTGAAGAGTCCCGGGACAGCCTATACAATGAGCAGTTCTTC
CSVEESRDSLYNEQFF
>TRBV4-1|NA|TRBJ1-3|NA
TGCGCCAGCAGCCAAGACCCCCTCTCGTTGGGGAGGGGAGGGAACACCATATATTTT
CASSQDPLSLGRGGNTIYF
>TRBV6-2/TRBV6-3|NA|TRBJ1-1|NA
TGTGCCAGCAGCTCAATGAACACTGAAGCTTTCTTT
CASSSMNTEAFF
>TRBV7-6|NA|TRBJ1-5|NA
TGTGCCAGCAGCTTAAGTCGGCAGGGGTCAAAACCTAAGTATAGCAATCAGCCCCAGCATTTT
CASSLSRQGSKPKYSNQPQHF
>TRBV7-2|NA|TRBJ1-1|NA
TGTGCCAGCACCCCTCCTGGGGGGATCGCTGAAGCTTTCTTT
CASTPPGGIAEAFF
>TRBV6-5|TRBD2|TRBJ2-2|NA
TGTGCCAGCACCCGACTAGCGGGAATGGGCGGGGAGCTGTTTTTT
CASTRLAGMGGELFF
>TRBV6-5|NA|TRBJ2-3|once
TGTGCCAGCAGCAGCACAGGCTTGGGGACAGATACGCAGTATTTT
CASSSTGLGTDTQYF
>TRBV27|NA|TRBJ2-3|NA
TGTGCCAGCAGTTTTGAGAGAGGCACAGATACGCAGTATTTT
CASSFERGTDTQYF
>TRBV7-3|TRBD1|TRBJ1-1|NA
TGTGCCAGCAAGTCGCCAGGGGGAGAGGGCAGCACTGAAGCTTTCTTT
CASKSPGGEGSTEAFF
>TRBV28|NA|TRBJ2-7|few
TGTGCCAGCAGTCCCTTAGCCGGGAACCACTACTACGAGCAGTACTTC
CASSPLAGNHYYEQYF
>TRBV16|TRBD1|TRBJ1-5|NA
TGTGCCAGCAGCCAAGACAGGGGCTCGGGACAGCCCCAGCATTTT
CASSQDRGSGQPQHF
>TRBV7-2|TRBD2|TRBJ2-1|NA
TGTGCCAGCAGGGCCGGGACTAGCGGGAGGTTGGAGCAGTTCTTC
CASRAGTSGRLEQFF
>TRBV5-4|NA|TRBJ2-7|NA
TGTGCCAGCAGCTTGGGGCAGGGGAGGGTCTACGAGCAGTACTTC
CASSLGQGRVYEQYF
>TRBV24-1|TRBD2|TRBJ2-5|once
TGTGCCACCAGTGATTGGCGGGAGCTCAAGGAGACCCAGTACTTC
CATSDWRELKETQYF
>TRBV30|NA|TRBJ1-2|NA
TGTGCCTGGAGTGAATACGGAAACAGGGAGTATCGGTATGGCTACACCTTC
CAWSEYGNREYRYGYTF
>TRBV7-2|TRBD1|TRBJ1-3|NA
TGTGCCAGCAGCTTATCGCAGGGGGCCTCTGGAAACACCATATATTTT
CASSLSQGASGNTIYF
>TRBV15|NA|TRBJ1-2|NA
TGTGCCGTATCCGGGGCTAACTATGGCTACACCTTC
CAVSGANYGYTF
>TRBV28|TRBD1|TRBJ2-6|once
TGTGCCAGCAGTTTAGGCAGGACAGGGGCTGAGGTCCTGACTTTC
CASSLGRTGAEVLTF
>TRBV5-6|NA|TRBJ1-1|NA
TGTGCCAGCAGCTTGCGCCGGACTGAAGCTTTCTTT
CASSLRRTEAFF
>TRBV20-1|NA|TRBJ2-3|few
TGCAGTGGGAGTAGCACGTCAACGCAGTATTTT
CSGSSTSTQYF
>TRBV19|NA|TRBJ1-1|NA
TGTGCCAGCCTAAGCAGGGGATGGGCCAACACTGAAGCTTTCTTT
CASLSRGWANTEAFF
>TRBV27|TRBD2|TRBJ2-2|NA
TGTGCCAGCAGGGGTGATCCGTGGGGGGGGCTGTTTTTT
CASRGDPWGGLFF
>TRBV7-3|NA|TRBJ1-1|NA
TGTGCCAGCGCGAGGCACACGAACACTGAAGCTTTCTTT
CASARHTNTEAFF
>TRBV6-4|NA|TRBJ2-2|NA
TGTGCCAGTCGGGGTTCACCCAACACCGGGGAGCTGTTTTTT
CASRGSPNTGELFF
>TRBV18|NA|TRBJ2-2|NA
TGTGCCAGCTCACCAGGGGGCAGGGACACCGGGGAGCTGTTTTTT
CASSPGGRDTGELFF
>TRBV25-1|NA|TRBJ1-2|NA
TGTGCCAGCAGTGGCTGGCAGGACTATGGCTACACCTTC
CASSGWQDYGYTF
>TRBV7-3|NA|TRBJ1-2|NA
TGTGCCAGCAGCTTAGGGCAGGGTAGGGGCTACACCTTC
CASSLGQGRGYTF
>TRBV2|TRBD2|TRBJ2-1|NA
TGTGCCAGCCGAGCGCTGGTAGCGGGCTCCTACAATGAGCAGTTCTTC
CASRALVAGSYNEQFF
>TRBV6-1|TRBD1|TRBJ1-2|NA
TGTGCCAGCAGTGAACTTGACAGGGGCGCTGCCTATGGCTACACCTTC
CASSELDRGAAYGYTF
>TRBV7-2|NA|TRBJ2-1|NA
TGTGCCAGCAGCCCGCAGGGTTATCGCTCCTACAATGAGCAGTTCTTC
CASSPQGYRSYNEQFF
>TRBV20-1|NA|TRBJ1-6|NA
TGCAGTGCTAGTGTCAGTTATAATTCACCCCTCCACTTT
CSASVSYNSPLHF
>TRBV6-5|NA|TRBJ2-1|NA
TGTGCCAGCAGTTACGGGGCCGAGAGGCCCTACAATGAGCAGTTCTTC
CASSYGAERPYNEQFF
>TRBV25-1|TRBD2|TRBJ2-2|NA
TGTGCCAGCAGGACCCGGGTGACTAGCGAGGGAACCGGGGAGCTGTTTTTT
CASRTRVTSEGTGELFF
>TRBV19|NA|TRBJ1-1|once
TGTGCCAGTAGCACAGGGTTCACTGAAGCTTTCTTT
CASSTGFTEAFF
>TRBV18|TRBD2|TRBJ2-3|NA
TGTGCCAGCTCACCACCCAGCGGGACTCTTAGCACAGATACGCAGTATTTT
CASSPPSGTLSTDTQYF
>TRBV7-6|TRBD1|TRBJ2-5|NA
TGTGCCAGCAGCTTACTCGACAGGGAGGAGACCCAGTACTTC
CASSLLDREETQYF
>TRBV28|TRBD2|TRBJ2-1|NA
TGTGCCAGCACCTTACTAGCGGGACTCTCCTACAATGAGCAGTTCTTC
CASTLLAGLSYNEQFF
>TRBV9|TRBD1|TRBJ1-2|once
TGTGCCAGCAGCGTAGGGACAGGGCGATTCGGTGGCTACACCTTC
CASSVGTGRFGGYTF
>TRBV11-2|NA|TRBJ1-1|many
TGTGCCAGCAGCGGTAGCGAGTGGCATCTGAACACTGAAGCTTTCTTT
CASSGSEWHLNTEAFF
>TRBV30|TRBD1|TRBJ1-4|NA
TGTGCCTGGATGGGACAGCCAAATGAAAAACTGTTTTTT
CAWMGQPNEKLFF
>TRBV11-2|TRBD2|TRBJ2-1|NA
TGTGCCAGCAGCCCCCGGCTAGCGGGAACGGAGCAGTTCTTC
CASSPRLAGTEQFF
>TRBV27|TRBD2|TRBJ2-7|NA
TGTGCCAGCAAAGGGACTAGCGGCTACGAGCAGTACTTC
CASKGTSGYEQYF
>TRBV5-1|TRBD2|TRBJ2-3|few
TGCGCCAGCAGCTTGAAGACTAGCGGGAGGGCAGATACGCAGTATTTT
CASSLKTSGRADTQYF
>TRBV6-6|TRBD2|TRBJ2-1|NA
TGTGCCAGCAGCGCTAGCGGTAACAATAATGAGCAGTTCTTC
CASSASGNNNEQFF
>TRBV4-1|TRBD1|TRBJ1-1|NA
TGCGCCAGCAGACATGAGCCAGGGGGCAGGAACACTGAAGCTTTCTTT
CASRHEPGGRNTEAFF
>TRBV23-1|NA|TRBJ2-1|NA
TGCGCCAGCAGTCAATCGGAGAGGCACGACAATGAGCAGTTCTTC
CASSQSERHDNEQFF
>TRBV11-1|NA|TRBJ2-7|NA
TGTGCCAGCAGCACCACAGAAAACTACGAGCAGTACTTC
CASSTTENYEQYF
>TRBV11-2|NA|TRBJ1-3|NA
TGTGCCAGCAGCCTATCCCTAGGGAGTGAAAACACCATATATTTT
CASSLSLGSENTIYF
>TRBV3-1/TRBV3-2|NA|TRBJ2-2|NA
TGTGCCAGCAGCCAAGGGGGAGGGAACACCGGGGAGCTGTTTTTT
CASSQGGGNTGELFF
>TRBV30|NA|TRBJ2-7|NA
TGTGCCTGGAGTGCAGGGCCATACCCCTCCTACGAGCAGTACTTC
CAWSAGPYPSYEQYF
>TRBV5-1|TRBD2|TRBJ2-7|NA
TGCGCCAGCAGCCCCAACGGACTAGCGGGAGGACGATCCTACTACGAGCAGTACTTC
CASSPNGLAGGRSYYEQYF